The T cell receptor beta chain under discussion was sequenced for a study of cytomegalovirus exposure and HLA in healthy donors. Study results and limitations: In a later analysis, at a false discovery rate of 0.05, 16,951 TCR beta sequences were associated with HLA alleles.

The primer mix had 60 Vbeta and 13 Jbeta primers. Measured with immunoSEQ multiplex PCR; TCRdb has only the in-frame clones, and not every one. The data hold approximately 160,000 clones, with roughly 79% observed a single time. Turning to this clone: Its antigen is still unknown.

The germline CDR1 and CDR2 sequences are SGHRS and YFSETQ. Deletions cut 10 bases from V and 3 bases from J, with 19 bases between. The CDR3 is made up of 14 amino acids. The gene calls are TRBV5-1 and TRBJ1-1, with D maybe TRBD1 (6 bases). The specimen was PBMCs. The receptor was isolated from a man younger than 35 in good health and CMV-seropositive. CDR3 in amino acids: CAPRLGGADTEAFF. The CDR3 DNA is TGCGCCCCCCGCCTTGGGGGCGCGGACACTGAAGCTTTCTTT.